The clone carrying this T cell receptor beta chain occurred a few times. The antigen remains undetermined. The CDR3 contains 13 residues. Trimming shortened V by 3 bases and J by 2 bases, and 7 bases separated the two germline ends. The germline V gene encodes CDR1 LNHDA and CDR2 SQIVND (reference sequence). The record originates from a study of T cell repertoires in cytomegalovirus infection. Points from the study as a whole: It was HLA-C-restricted CMV-specific TCR beta clonotypes that dominated the response ex vivo.

One entry per CDR3 protein results from TCRdb running MiXCR on the reads. This sample has more than 650,000 distinct CDR3 sequences, with roughly a third found just once. The chain combines TRBV19 with TRBJ2-5; no firm D call. Sequencing used PBMCs. The sequence was obtained from a human donor in good health (CMV status not recorded). Some clones in this sample may be carry-over from other donors' samples. CDR3 protein: CASSISSQETQYF. CDR3 coding DNA: TGTGCCAGTAGTATCAGCTCGCAAGAGACCCAGTACTTC.